The clone carrying this TCR beta chain was counted a single time. The antigen remains undetermined. TCRdb keeps only in-frame clones here, not all; method: immunoSEQ multiplex PCR. This table holds tens of thousands of clones, 89% found once. The entry originates in a study of T cell responses to AZD1222 COVID-19 vaccine. Findings of the study overall: Researchers took repertoire samples only after the peak T cell response had come. Donor demographics were predominantly white British with a female majority; clonal diversity may be underestimated. Only six or seven AZD1222 recipients tested seropositive at baseline.

This CDR3 has 14 residues. CDR1 and CDR2 from the germline V gene are KGHSH and LQKENI. The rearrangement uses TRBV18 and TRBJ1-5; possible D gene TRBD1, 6 bases. The sequencing used peripheral blood, collected 28 days after the second AZD1222 dose. This sequence was found in an adult who received the AZD1222 COVID-19 vaccine. CDR3 loop: CATNRVYSNQPQHF. In nucleotides, the CDR3 is TGTGCGACCAACAGGGTTTATAGCAATCAGCCCCAGCATTTT.